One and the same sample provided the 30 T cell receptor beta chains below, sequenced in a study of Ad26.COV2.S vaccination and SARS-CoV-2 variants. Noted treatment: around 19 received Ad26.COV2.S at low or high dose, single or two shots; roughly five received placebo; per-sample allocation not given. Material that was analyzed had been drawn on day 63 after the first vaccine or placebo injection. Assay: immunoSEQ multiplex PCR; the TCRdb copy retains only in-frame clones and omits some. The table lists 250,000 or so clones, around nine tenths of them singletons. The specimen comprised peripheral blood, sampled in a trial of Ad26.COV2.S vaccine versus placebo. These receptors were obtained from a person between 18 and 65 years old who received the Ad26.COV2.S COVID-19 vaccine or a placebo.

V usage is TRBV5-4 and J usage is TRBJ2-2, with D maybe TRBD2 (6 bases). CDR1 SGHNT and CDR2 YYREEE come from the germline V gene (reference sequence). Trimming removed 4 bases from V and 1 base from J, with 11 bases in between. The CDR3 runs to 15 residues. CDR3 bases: TGTGCCAGCAGCCAGGGACTTCAGAACACCGGGGAGCTGTTTTTT. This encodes CASSQGLQNTGELFF.

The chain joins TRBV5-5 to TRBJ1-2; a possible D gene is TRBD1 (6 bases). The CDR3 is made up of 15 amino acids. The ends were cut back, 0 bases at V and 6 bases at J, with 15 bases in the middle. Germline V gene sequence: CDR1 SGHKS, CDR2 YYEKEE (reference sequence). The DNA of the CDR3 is TGTGCCAGCAGCTTGGTAGTAGTGGACAGCGATGGCTACACCTTC. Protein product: CASSLVVVDSDGYTF.

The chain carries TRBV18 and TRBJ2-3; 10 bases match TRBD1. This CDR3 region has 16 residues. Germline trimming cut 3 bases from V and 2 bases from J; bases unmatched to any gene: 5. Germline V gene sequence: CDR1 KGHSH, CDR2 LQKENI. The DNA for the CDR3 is TGTGCCAGCTCACCTACCGGGACAGGGGTCACAGATACGCAGTATTTT. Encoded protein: CASSPTGTGVTDTQYF.

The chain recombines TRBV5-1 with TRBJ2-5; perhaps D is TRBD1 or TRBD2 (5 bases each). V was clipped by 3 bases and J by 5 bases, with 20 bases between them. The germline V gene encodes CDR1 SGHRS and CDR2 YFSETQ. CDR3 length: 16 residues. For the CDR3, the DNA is TGCGCCAGCAGCTGGGGGTACTTCCCCGAGCCGGAGACCCAGTACTTC. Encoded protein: CASSWGYFPEPETQYF.

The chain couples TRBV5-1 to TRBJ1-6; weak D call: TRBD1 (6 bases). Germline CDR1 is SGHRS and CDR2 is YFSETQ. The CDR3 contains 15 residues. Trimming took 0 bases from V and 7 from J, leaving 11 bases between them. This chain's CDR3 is CASSLAGARNSPLHF. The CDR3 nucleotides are TGCGCCAGCAGCTTGGCGGGGGCGCGGAATTCACCCCTCCACTTT.

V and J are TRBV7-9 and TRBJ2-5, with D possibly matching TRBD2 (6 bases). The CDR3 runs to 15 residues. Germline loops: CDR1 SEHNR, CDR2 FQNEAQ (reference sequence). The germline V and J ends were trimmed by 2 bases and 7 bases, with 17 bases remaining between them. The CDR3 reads CASSLLSGGFGTQYF. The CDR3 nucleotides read TGTGCCAGCAGCTTATTATCAGGAGGGTTTGGGACCCAGTACTTC.

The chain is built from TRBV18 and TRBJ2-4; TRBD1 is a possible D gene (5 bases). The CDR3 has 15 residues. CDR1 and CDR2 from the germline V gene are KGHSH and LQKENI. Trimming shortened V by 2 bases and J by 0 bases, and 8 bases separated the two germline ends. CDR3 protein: CASSPDSLAKNIQYF. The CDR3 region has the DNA TGTGCCAGCTCACCAGACAGTCTAGCCAAAAACATTCAGTACTTC.

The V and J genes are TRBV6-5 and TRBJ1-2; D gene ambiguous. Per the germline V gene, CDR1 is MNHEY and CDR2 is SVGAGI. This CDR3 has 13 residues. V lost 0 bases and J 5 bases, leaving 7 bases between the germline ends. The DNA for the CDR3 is TGTGCCAGCAGTTACTCGACAACTTATGGCTACACCTTC. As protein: CASSYSTTYGYTF.

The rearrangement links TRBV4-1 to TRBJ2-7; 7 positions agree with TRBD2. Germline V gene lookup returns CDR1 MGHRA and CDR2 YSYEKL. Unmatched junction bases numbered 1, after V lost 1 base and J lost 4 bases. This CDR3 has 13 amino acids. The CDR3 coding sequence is TGCGCCAGCAGCCAAGGGGGGGGATACGAGCAGTACTTC. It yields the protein CASSQGGGYEQYF.

The CDR3 DNA sequence: TGTGCCAGTAGTATAGATCCCCCCGGGAGGGCCTACAATGAGCAGTTCTTC. The encoded protein is CASSIDPPGRAYNEQFF. The chain couples TRBV19 to TRBJ2-1; 8 bases map to TRBD2. The CDR3 extends over 17 amino acids. V shed 0 bases, J shed 2 bases, and the junction held 6 bases outside the gene matches. Germline V lookup: CDR1 LNHDA, CDR2 SQIVND (reference sequence).

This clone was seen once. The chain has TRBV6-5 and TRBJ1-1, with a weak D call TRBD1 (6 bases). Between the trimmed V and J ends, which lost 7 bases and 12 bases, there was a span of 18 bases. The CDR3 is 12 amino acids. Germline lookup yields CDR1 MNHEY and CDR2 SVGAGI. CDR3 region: CASTPPQGLTFF. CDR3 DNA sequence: TGTGCCAGCACCCCCCCCCAGGGGTTGACTTTCTTT.

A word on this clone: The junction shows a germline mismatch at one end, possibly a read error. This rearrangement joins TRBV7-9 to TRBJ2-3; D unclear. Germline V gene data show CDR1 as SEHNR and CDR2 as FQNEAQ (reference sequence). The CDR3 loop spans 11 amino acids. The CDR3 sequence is CASSLYLRRHF. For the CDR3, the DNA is TGTGCCAGCAGCTTATATCTCCGGCGGCATTTT.

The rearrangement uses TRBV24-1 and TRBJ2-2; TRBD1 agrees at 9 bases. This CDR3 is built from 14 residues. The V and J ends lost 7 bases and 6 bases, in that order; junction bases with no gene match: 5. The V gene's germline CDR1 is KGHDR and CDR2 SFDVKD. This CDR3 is CATRGQGSAGELFF. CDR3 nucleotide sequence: TGTGCCACCAGAGGACAGGGGTCGGCCGGGGAGCTGTTTTTT.

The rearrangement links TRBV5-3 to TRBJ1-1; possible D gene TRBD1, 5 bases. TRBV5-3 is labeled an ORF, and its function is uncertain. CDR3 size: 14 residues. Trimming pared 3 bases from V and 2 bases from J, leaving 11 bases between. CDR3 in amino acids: CARSYGTGNTEAFF. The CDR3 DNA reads TGTGCCAGAAGCTACGGGACTGGAAACACTGAAGCTTTCTTT.

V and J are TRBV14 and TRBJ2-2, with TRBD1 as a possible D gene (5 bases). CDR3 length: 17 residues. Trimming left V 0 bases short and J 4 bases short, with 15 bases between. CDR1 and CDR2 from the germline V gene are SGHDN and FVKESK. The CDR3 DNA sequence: TGTGCCAGCAGCCAAGATTGGTGGCAGGGCGGCACCGGGGAGCTGTTTTTT. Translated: CASSQDWWQGGTGELFF.

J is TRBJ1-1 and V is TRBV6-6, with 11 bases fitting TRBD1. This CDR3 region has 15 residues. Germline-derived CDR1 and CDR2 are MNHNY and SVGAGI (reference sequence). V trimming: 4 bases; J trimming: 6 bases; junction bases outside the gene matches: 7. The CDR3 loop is CASSSRDRGSAEAFF. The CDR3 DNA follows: TGTGCCAGCAGTTCCCGGGACAGGGGGTCTGCTGAAGCTTTCTTT.

CDR3 residues: CASILMGNNEQFF. The CDR3 nucleotides read TGTGCCAGCATCCTAATGGGTAACAATGAGCAGTTCTTC. The V and J genes are TRBV5-4 and TRBJ2-1; no firm D call. CDR3 length: 13 amino acids. Trimming cost V 6 bases and J 5 bases, with 12 bases left between them. Germline CDR1 SGHNT, CDR2 YYREEE (reference sequence).

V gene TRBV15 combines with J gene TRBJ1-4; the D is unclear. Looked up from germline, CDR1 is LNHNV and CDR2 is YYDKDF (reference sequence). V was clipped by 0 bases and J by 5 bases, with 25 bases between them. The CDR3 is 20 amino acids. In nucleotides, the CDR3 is TGTGCCACCAGCAGAGATCACGGGGTGGAAGGAACACCGGCAAATGAAAAACTGTTTTTT. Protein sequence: CATSRDHGVEGTPANEKLFF.

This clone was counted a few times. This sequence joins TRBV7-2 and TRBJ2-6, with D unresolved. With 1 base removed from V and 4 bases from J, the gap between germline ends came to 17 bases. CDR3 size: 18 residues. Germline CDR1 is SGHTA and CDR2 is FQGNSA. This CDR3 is CASSLVATANSGANVLTF. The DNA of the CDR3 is TGTGCCAGCAGCTTAGTGGCGACCGCAAACAGCGGGGCCAACGTCCTGACTTTC. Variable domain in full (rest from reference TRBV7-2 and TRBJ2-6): GAGVSQSPSNKVTEKGKDVELRCDPISGHTALYWYRQSLGQGLEFLIYFQGNSAPDKSGLPSDRFSAERTGGSVSTLTIQRTQQEDSAVYLCASSLVATANSGANVLTFGAGSRLTVL.

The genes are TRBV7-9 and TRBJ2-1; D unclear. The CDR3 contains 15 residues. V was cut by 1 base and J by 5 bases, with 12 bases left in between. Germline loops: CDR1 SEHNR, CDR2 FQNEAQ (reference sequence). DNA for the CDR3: TGTGCCAGCAGCTTAGGTTTTTCAGACAACAATGAGCAGTTCTTC. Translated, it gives CASSLGFSDNNEQFF.

The CDR3 loop is CASSLGPEQYV. Here the CDR3 DNA reads TGTGCCAGCAGCTTAGGGCCCGAGCAGTACGTC. The gene calls are TRBV5-6 and TRBJ2-7; no firm D call. Germline-derived CDR1 and CDR2 are SGHDT and YYEEEE. CDR3 length: 11 amino acids. V gave up 2 bases and J gave up 6 bases, with 6 bases separating them.

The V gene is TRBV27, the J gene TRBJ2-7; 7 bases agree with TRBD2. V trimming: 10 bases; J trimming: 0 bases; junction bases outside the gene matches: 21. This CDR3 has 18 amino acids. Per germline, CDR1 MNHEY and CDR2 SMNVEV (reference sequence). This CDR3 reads CATLTPPTDGRSSYEQYF. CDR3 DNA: TGTGCCACCTTAACACCCCCCACCGACGGGAGGAGCTCCTACGAGCAGTACTTC.

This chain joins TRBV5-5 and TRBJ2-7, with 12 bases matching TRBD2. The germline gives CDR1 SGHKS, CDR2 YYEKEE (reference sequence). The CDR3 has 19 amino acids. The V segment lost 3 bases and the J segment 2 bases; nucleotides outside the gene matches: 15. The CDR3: CASSSPRGLAGPYPYEQYF. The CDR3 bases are TGTGCCAGCAGCTCTCCAAGAGGACTAGCGGGGCCCTATCCCTACGAGCAGTACTTC.

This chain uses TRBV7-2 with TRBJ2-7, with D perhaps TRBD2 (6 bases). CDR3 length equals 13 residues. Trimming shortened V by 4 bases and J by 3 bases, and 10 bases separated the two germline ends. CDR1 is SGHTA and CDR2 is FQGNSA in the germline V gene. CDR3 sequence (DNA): TGTGCCAGCAGCTACTCGACTAGCTACGAGCAGTACTTC. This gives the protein CASSYSTSYEQYF.

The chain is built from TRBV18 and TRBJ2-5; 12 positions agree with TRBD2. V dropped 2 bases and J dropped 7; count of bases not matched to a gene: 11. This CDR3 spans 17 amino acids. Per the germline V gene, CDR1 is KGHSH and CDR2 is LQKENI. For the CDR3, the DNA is TGTGCCAGCTCACCAGAAGCTAGCGGGGGGGCCTTGGGGACCCAGTACTTC. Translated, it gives CASSPEASGGALGTQYF.

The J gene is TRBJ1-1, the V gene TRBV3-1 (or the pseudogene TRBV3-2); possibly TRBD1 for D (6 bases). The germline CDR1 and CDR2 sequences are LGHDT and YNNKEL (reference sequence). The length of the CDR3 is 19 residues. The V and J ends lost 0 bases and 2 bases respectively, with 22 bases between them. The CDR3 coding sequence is TGTGCCAGCAGCCAAGATCAAGGGTACAGGGACCTCAATAACACTGAAGCTTTCTTT. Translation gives CASSQDQGYRDLNNTEAFF.

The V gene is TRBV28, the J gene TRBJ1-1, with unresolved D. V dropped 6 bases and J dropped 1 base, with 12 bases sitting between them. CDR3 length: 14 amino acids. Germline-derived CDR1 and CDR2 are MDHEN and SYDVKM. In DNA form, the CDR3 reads TGTGCCAGCAGCCCCTCCCAGAGGAACACTGAAGCTTTCTTT. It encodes CASSPSQRNTEAFF.

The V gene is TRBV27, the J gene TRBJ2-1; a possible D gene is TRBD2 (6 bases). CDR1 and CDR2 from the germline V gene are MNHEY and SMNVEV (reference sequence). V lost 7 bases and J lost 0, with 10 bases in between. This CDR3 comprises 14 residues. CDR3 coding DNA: TGTGCCAGCACCTGGGACTCCTCCTACAATGAGCAGTTCTTC. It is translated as CASTWDSSYNEQFF.

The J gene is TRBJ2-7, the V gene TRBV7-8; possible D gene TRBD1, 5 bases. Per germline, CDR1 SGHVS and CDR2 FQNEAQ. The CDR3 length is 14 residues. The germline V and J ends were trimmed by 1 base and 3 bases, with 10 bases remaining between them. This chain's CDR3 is CASSLGAQGYEQYV. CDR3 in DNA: TGTGCCAGCAGCTTAGGGGCCCAGGGCTACGAGCAGTACGTC.

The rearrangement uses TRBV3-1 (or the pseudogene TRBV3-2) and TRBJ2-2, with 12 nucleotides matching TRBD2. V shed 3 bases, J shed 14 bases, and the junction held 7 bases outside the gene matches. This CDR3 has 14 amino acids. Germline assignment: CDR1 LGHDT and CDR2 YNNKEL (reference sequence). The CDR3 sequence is CASSHGTSGRLLFF. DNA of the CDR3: TGTGCCAGCAGCCACGGGACTAGCGGGCGTCTCCTGTTTTTT.